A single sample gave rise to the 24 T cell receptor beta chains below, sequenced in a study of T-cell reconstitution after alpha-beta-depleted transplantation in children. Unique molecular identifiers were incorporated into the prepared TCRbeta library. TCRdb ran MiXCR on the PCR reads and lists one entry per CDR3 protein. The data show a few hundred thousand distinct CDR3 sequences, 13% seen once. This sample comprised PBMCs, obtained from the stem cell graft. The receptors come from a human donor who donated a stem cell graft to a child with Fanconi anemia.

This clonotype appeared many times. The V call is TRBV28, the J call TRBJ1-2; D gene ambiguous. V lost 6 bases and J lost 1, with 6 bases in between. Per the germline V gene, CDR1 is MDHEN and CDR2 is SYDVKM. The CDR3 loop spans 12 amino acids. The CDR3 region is CASRGNNYGYTF. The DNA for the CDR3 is TGTGCCAGCAGGGGTAATAACTATGGCTACACCTTC.

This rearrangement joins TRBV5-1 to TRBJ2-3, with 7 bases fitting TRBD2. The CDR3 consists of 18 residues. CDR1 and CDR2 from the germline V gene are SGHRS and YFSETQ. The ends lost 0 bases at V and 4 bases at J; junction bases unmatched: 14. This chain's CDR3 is CASSLGFGGSTRADTQYF. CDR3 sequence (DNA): TGCGCCAGCAGCTTGGGCTTCGGGGGGTCCACCCGCGCAGATACGCAGTATTTT.

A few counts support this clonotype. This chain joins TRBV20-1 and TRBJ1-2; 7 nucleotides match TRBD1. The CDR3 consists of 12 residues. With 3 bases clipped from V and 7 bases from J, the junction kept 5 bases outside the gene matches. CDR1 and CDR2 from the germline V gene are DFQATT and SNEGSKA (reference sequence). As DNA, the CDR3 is TGCAGTGCTAGCGAGGGGGCGGTTGGCTACACCTTC. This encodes CSASEGAVGYTF.

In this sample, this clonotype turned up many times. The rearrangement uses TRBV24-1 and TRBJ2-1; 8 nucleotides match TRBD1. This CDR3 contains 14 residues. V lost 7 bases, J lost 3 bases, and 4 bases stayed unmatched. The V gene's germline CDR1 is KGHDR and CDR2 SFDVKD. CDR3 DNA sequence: TGTGCCACCAGGATGACAGGGGACTACAATGAGCAGTTCTTC. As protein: CATRMTGDYNEQFF.

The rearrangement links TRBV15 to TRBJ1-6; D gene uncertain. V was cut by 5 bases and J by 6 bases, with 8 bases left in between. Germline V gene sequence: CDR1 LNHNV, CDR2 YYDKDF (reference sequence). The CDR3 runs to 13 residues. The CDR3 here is CATSALFNSPLHF. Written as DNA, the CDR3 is TGTGCCACCAGCGCGCTCTTTAATTCACCCCTCCACTTT.

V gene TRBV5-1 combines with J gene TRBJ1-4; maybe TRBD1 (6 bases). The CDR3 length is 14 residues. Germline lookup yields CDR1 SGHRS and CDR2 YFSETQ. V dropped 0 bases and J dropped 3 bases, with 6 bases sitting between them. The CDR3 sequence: CASSLDRANEKLFF. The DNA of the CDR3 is TGCGCCAGCAGCTTGGACAGGGCTAATGAAAAACTGTTTTTT.

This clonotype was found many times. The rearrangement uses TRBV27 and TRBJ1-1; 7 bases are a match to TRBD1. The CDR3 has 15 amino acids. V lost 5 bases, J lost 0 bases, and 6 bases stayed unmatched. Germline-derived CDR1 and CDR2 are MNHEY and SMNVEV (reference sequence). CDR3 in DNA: TGTGCCAGCAGTATCCTGGGACAGATGAACACTGAAGCTTTCTTT. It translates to CASSILGQMNTEAFF.

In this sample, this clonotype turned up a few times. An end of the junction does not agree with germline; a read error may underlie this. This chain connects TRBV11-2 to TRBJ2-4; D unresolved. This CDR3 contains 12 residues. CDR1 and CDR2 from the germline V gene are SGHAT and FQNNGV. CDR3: CASSLAQNIQYF. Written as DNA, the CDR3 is TGTGCCAGCAGCTTAGCCCAAAACATTCAGTACTTC.

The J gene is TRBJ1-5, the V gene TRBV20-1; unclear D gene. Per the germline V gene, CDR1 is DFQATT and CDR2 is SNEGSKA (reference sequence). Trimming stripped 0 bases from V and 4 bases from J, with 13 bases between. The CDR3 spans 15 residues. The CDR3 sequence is CSAREPGLGNQPQHF. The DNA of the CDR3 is TGCAGTGCTAGAGAACCCGGACTGGGGAATCAGCCCCAGCATTTT.

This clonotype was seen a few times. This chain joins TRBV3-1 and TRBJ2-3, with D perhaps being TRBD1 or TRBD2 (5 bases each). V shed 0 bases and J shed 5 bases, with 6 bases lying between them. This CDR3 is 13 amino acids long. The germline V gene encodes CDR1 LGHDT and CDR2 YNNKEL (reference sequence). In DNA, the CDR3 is TGTGCCAGCAGCCAAGATGGGGGAGATACGCAGTATTTT. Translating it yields CASSQDGGDTQYF.

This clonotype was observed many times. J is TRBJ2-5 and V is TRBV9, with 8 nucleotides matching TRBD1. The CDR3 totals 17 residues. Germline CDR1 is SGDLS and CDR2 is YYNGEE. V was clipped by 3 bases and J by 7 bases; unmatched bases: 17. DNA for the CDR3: TGTGCCAGCAGCGCCGGGACAGGACCTGGGGAGTCTGGGACCCAGTACTTC. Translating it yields CASSAGTGPGESGTQYF.

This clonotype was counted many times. The DNA of the CDR3 is TGTGCCAGCAGTCTCATTTTTCGAGGGTTTGGGGGCACTGAAGCTTTCTTT. This encodes CASSLIFRGFGGTEAFF. The chain joins TRBV7-2 to TRBJ1-1, with a possible D match to TRBD1 (5 bases). The germline gives CDR1 SGHTA, CDR2 FQGNSA. Between the trimmed V and J ends, which lost 6 bases and 4 bases, there was a span of 24 bases. This CDR3 is 17 amino acids long.

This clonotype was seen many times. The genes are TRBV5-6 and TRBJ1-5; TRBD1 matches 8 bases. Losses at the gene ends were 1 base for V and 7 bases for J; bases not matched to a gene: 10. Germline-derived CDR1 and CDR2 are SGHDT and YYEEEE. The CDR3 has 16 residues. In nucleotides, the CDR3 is TGTGCCAGCAGCTTGTATCAGGGGGCAACACCCCAGCCCCAGCATTTT. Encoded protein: CASSLYQGATPQPQHF.

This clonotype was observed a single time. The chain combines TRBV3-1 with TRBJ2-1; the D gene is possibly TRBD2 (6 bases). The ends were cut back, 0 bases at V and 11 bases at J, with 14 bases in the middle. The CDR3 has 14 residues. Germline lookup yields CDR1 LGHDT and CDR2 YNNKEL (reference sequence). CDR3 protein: CASSQEGPSAKQFF. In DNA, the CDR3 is TGTGCCAGCAGCCAAGAGGGCCCTAGCGCCAAGCAGTTCTTC.

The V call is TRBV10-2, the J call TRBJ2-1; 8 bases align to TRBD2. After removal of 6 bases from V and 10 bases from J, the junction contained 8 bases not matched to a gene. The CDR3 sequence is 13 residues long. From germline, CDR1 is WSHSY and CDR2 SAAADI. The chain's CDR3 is CASRTSDLGEQFF. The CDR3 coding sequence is TGCGCCAGCAGGACTAGCGACTTAGGGGAGCAGTTCTTC.

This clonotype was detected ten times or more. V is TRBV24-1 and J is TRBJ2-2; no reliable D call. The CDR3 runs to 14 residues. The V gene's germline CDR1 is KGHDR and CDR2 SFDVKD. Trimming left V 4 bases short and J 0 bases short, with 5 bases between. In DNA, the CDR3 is TGTGCCACCAGTGAAACAGCGAACACCGGGGAGCTGTTTTTT. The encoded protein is CATSETANTGELFF.

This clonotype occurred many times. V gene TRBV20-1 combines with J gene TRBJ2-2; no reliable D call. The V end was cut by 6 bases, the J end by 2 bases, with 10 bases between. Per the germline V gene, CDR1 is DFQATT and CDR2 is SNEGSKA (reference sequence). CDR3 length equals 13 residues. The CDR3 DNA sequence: TGCAGTGCAACCGGGCCCAACACCGGGGAGCTGTTTTTT. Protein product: CSATGPNTGELFF.

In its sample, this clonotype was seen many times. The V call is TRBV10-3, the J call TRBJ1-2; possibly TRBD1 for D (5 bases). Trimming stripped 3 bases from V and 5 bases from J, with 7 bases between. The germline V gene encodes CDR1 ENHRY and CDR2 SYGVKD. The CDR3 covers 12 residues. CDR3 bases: TGTGCCATCAGTGAACAGGAGTATGGCTACACCTTC. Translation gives CAISEQEYGYTF.

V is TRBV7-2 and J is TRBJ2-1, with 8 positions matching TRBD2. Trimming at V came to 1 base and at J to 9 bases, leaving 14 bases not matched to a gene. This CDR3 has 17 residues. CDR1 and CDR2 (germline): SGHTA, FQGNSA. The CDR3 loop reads CASSLVARGGPNGEQFF. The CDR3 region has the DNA TGTGCCAGCAGCTTAGTGGCCCGGGGGGGCCCTAACGGTGAGCAGTTCTTC.

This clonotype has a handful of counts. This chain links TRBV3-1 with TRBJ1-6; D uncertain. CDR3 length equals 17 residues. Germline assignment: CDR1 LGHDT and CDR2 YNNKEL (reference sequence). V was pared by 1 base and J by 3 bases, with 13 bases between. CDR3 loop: CASSQGTARFYNSPLHF. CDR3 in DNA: TGTGCCAGCAGCCAAGGCACGGCTCGTTTCTATAATTCACCCCTCCACTTT.

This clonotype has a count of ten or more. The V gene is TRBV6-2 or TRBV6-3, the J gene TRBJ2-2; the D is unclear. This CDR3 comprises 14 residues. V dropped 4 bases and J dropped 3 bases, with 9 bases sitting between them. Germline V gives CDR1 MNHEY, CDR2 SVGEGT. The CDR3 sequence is CASSSRTDTGELFF. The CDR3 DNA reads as TGTGCCAGCAGTTCCCGGACCGACACCGGGGAGCTGTTTTTT.

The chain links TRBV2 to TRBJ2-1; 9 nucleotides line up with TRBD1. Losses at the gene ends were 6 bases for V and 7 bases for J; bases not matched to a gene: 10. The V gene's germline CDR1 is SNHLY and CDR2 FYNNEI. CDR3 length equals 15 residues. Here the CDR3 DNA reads TGTGCCAGCAGCGAAATTCAACAGGGGGCAAATGAGCAGTTCTTC. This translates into CASSEIQQGANEQFF.

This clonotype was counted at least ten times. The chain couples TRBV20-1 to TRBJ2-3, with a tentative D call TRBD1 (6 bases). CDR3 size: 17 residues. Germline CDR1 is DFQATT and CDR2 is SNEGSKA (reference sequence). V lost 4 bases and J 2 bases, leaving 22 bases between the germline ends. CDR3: CSATKIPGRGDTDTQYF. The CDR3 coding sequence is TGCAGTGCTACAAAAATACCGGGCAGGGGCGACACAGATACGCAGTATTTT.

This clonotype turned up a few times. Here the CDR3 reads CASSSRLGSRYGYTF. CDR3 nucleotide sequence: TGTGCCAGCAGCTCCCGTCTAGGATCGAGATATGGCTACACCTTC. The V and J genes are TRBV7-2 and TRBJ1-2; no clear D. Germline V lookup: CDR1 SGHTA, CDR2 FQGNSA. This CDR3 is built from 15 residues. V was clipped by 4 bases and J by 5 bases, with 17 bases between them.